The 4 T cell receptor beta chains presented below share a single source sample, sequenced in a study of T cell responses to AZD1222 COVID-19 vaccine (dated by TCRdb to the early 2020s). The library was made by the immunoSEQ multiplex PCR assay. This is the immuneACCESS table as TCRdb keeps it, with only in-frame sequences that have V and J called. A part of the clones is gone; compared with another copy, unresolved V genes explain less than half, and the rest is unexplained. The sample yields some 200,000 clones; approximately 93% were counted once. The ten most abundant clones make up approximately 4% of the sample. The intended sense of this specimen's time point label: baseline before first vaccination. The material was peripheral blood, obtained on day 0 of AZD1222 vaccination. Receptors were obtained from an adult in good health.

This chain links TRBV18 with TRBJ1-2; D gene unclear. The CDR3 is made up of 13 amino acids. The V gene lost 3 bases and the J gene lost 4 bases, with 9 bases spanning the gap. Germline V CDR1 and CDR2: KGHSH, LQKENI. The CDR3 is CASSPGSFYGYTF. DNA for the CDR3: TGTGCCAGCTCACCGGGATCTTTCTATGGCTACACCTTC.

The chain joins TRBV3-1 (or the pseudogene TRBV3-2) to TRBJ2-7; TRBD2 might be the D (6 bases). The CDR3 sequence is 14 residues long. Trimming shortened V by 2 bases and J by 0 bases, and 8 bases separated the two germline ends. Germline V gene data show CDR1 as LGHDT and CDR2 as YNNKEL (reference sequence). The CDR3 region is CASSQRGDSYEQYF. Here the CDR3 DNA reads TGTGCCAGCAGCCAACGCGGGGACTCCTACGAGCAGTACTTC.

The rearrangement uses TRBV12-3 or TRBV12-4 and TRBJ1-2; D gene unclear. The CDR3 consists of 13 residues. V shed 6 bases and J shed 7 bases, with 15 bases lying between them. In DNA, the CDR3 is TGTGCCAGCAGCCCTCGTGTTACGGTTGGCTACACCTTC. As protein: CASSPRVTVGYTF.

The chain recombines TRBV7-2 with TRBJ2-7; perhaps TRBD2 as D (6 bases). With 6 bases removed from V and 2 bases from J, the gap between germline ends came to 14 bases. CDR3 length equals 14 residues. Germline CDR1 SGHTA, CDR2 FQGNSA. CDR3: CASSRRGRAYEQYF. The CDR3 bases are TGTGCCAGCAGTCGGAGGGGCAGAGCCTACGAGCAGTACTTC.